Given below is one TCR beta chain in context. Primers: 60 Vbeta forward and 13 Jbeta reverse. Data came from immunoSEQ multiplex PCR; TCRdb stores just in-frame clones and leaves some out. The sample comprises over 150,000 clones, 84% of which are singletons, and 0.35% to 0.45% rests with the top ten. This record belongs to a study of cytomegalovirus exposure and HLA in healthy donors. CDR1 is SGHVS, CDR2 FNYEAQ, per germline. V shed 3 bases and J 5 bases; nucleotides not matched to a gene: 9. The CDR3 is 15 residues long. The specimen sequenced was PBMCs. The chain couples TRBV7-6 to TRBJ2-7, with 8 bases lining up with TRBD2. The origin of this receptor is a boy between 2 and 15 years old in good health and CMV-seronegative. The DNA for the CDR3 is TGTGCCAGCAGCTTGAGCAGCGGGACTAGGGACGAGCAGTACTTC. It yields the protein CASSLSSGTRDEQYF.